This TCR beta chain was sequenced in a study of T cells in Graves' hyperthyroidism and ophthalmopathy. Turning to the study itself: Peripheral blood was drawn at first diagnosis, prior to all treatment.

The investigators amplified TCR beta CDR3 regions from RNA transcripts. The TCR CDR3 first-round RT-PCR relied on the HTBI primer set. One entry per CDR3 protein, called by TCRdb with MiXCR from the multiplex PCR reads. The sample carries 300,000 to 350,000 distinct CDR3 sequences, about 20% recorded once. Over 18 months, lack of ophthalmopathy progression marked Graves' hyperthyroidism as stable. The sequenced material came from blood. This sequence originates from a woman aged 45 to 65 with Graves' hyperthyroidism.

CDR3 amino acids: CASSLFGQGLDEQFF. CDR3 bases: TGTGCCAGCAGCCTGTTTGGACAGGGTCTCGACGAGCAGTTCTTC. The V gene is TRBV6-2 or TRBV6-3, the J gene TRBJ2-1; TRBD1 matches 8 bases. V gave up 6 bases and J gave up 10 bases; unmatched junction bases: 14. The CDR3 extends over 15 amino acids. Germline V gives CDR1 MNHEY, CDR2 SVGEGT.